This T cell receptor beta chain was sequenced during a study of shared clonotypes between healthy human individuals. The germline CDR1 and CDR2 sequences are ENHRY and SYGVKD. Trimming left V 7 bases short and J 2 bases short, with 17 bases between. This CDR3 is built from 15 residues. Using 200 ng DNA, 30,000 or so T cell genomes, the sorted-subset replicate PCRs were run. Only in-frame clones appear in the TCRdb table, and some are missing; sequencing was by immunoSEQ multiplex PCR. The sample holds about 2.2 million clones, 93% seen once. Study-level findings and limits: Shared across a handful of donors were around 5% of the naive CD4 clonotypes.

Terminally differentiated effector memory CD45RA+ cells were excluded from the naive CD8 cells, which were CD45RO-negative and positively selected for CCR7. As for this clone: Antigen unknown.

The sequence was collected from a man aged 18 to 29 in good health. Some clones in this sample may be carry-over from other donors' samples. The sequenced sample was naive CD8+ T cells from PBMCs. V gene TRBV10-3 combines with J gene TRBJ2-5, with D perhaps matching TRBD2 (6 bases). CDR3 sequence reads: CAIKNPLAIQETQYF. CDR3 sequence (DNA): TGTGCCATCAAGAACCCGCTAGCGATTCAAGAGACCCAGTACTTC.